This T cell receptor beta chain was sequenced during a study of blood T cell repertoires in COVID-19. The wider study: The study drew acute and convalescent COVID-19 samples from the United States, Italy and Spain.

The CDR3 totals 15 residues. Germline CDR1 reads SGDLS; CDR2 reads YYNGEE. V gave up 3 bases and J gave up 4 bases; unmatched junction bases: 4. Repertoires were generated with immunoSEQ multiplex PCR, while TCRdb's copy carries only in-frame clones and drops some. Of hundreds of thousands of clones in the sample, around 90% were seen once. Individuals aged roughly 18 to 90 years were recruited from roughly 22 US areas. Allocation to cohorts depended on clinical history reported by the participants. This receptor was taken from a man aged 30-40 years who had been exposed to COVID-19. The rearrangement joins TRBV9 to TRBJ1-2; 12 bases fit TRBD1. The sequencing input was PBMCs or T cells enriched from blood (not recorded which). The CDR3 protein is CASSGGTGGIYGYTF. The CDR3 coding sequence is TGTGCCAGCAGCGGTGGGACAGGGGGCATCTATGGCTACACCTTC. The full variable domain, with the rest looked up from reference TRBV9 and TRBJ1-2, is DSGVTQTPKHLITATGQRVTLRCSPRSGDLSVYWYQQSLDQGLQFLIQYYNGEERAKGNILERFSAQQFPDLHSELNLSSLELGDSALYFCASSGGTGGIYGYTFGSGTRLTVV.